This paragraph reports one T cell receptor beta chain. Its antigen is unknown. No qualities accompany the bases; no much larger clone lies one base away. Collaborating institutions collected whole blood in K2EDTA tubes following their own protocols. Collaborator samples were shipped for TCRbeta analysis as frozen whole blood, isolated PBMCs, or DNA extracted from either sample type. The CDR3 runs 18 amino acids, cysteine and phenylalanine included. Left in the record is the CDR3 DNA by itself, 54 bases read in frame from the first base. Here V drops 2 bases and J drops 7 bases, and the junction holds 19 bases not matched to any gene. CDR1 and CDR2 (SQVTM, ANQGSEA) derive from the germline V gene. The data derive from a study of blood T cell repertoires in COVID-19 (TCRdb year 2020). About the full investigation: Samples from collaborators originated in the United States, Italy and Spain and spanned both the acute and convalescent phases of COVID-19. HLA class I and class II types, where available, came from metadata supplied by the sample provider rather than from assay-based typing. Subjects who had been exposed to COVID-19, were actively infected with it, or had recovered from it provided the deeply sampled blood TCRbeta repertoires that made up the dataset. A freely available public database, intended as a resource for researchers studying the immune response to SARS-CoV-2, is where the repertoires were released. The samples were drawn from two sources: the first 160 participants of the ongoing ImmuneRACE study, and 1,254 subjects contributed by 6 global collaborators. The prospective study material was composed of cDNA or gDNA derived from T cells, B-cell-depleted T cells, or PBMCs. A de-identified subject ID, COVID-19 status, age in years and sex were almost always included in the sample metadata. Points the paper makes about the study in general: Clinical and demographic metadata were provided uncurated, with the amount varying by source and participant.

TCRbeta CDR3 regions were amplified from genomic DNA using the immunoSEQ Assay, a bias-controlled multiplex PCR. For the original study's pipeline: Within the assay, amplification of reference gene primers was used to estimate how many nucleated cells each sample contained. Sequence reads were collapsed and filtered to measure the absolute abundance of every unique TCRbeta CDR3 rearrangement. For each sample, productive Simpson clonality was calculated as the square root of Simpson's diversity index across productive rearrangements. TCRdb's version of the immuneACCESS table is confined to in-frame rearrangements and falls short of the full clone set. An unresolved V gene accounts for under half of the shortfall where checked; the remainder is of unknown origin. V, J and clone size are taken as reported in that table, and D and trimming were inferred from the DNA itself. This sample comprises 250,000 to 350,000 clones, approximately 86% of them detected only once. The ten largest clones add up to approximately 2.2% of the sample.

The TCR comes from a man aged 18 to 30 with active or convalescent COVID-19. The chain is made from TRBV29-1 and TRBJ2-5; 10 central nucleotides agree with TRBD2. Sequencing was carried out using peripheral blood. In nucleotide form, the sequence is TGCAGCGTTGAAACCCGGCTAGCGGGAGTCCCTTATACTTTGACCCAGTACTTC. This translates into CSVETRLAGVPYTLTQYF.